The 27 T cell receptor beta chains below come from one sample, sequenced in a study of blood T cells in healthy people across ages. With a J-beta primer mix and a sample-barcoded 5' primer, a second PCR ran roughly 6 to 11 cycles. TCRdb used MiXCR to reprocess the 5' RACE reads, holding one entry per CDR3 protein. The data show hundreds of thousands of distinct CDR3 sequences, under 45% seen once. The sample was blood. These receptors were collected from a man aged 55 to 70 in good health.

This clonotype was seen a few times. The CDR3 sequence is CASSLRTSWETQYF. The CDR3 DNA follows: TGTGCCAGCAGCTTAAGGACTAGCTGGGAGACCCAGTACTTC. The chain uses TRBV7-2 and TRBJ2-7, with TRBD2 identical over 8 bases. The J call is uncertain, as TRBJ2-5 better fits the DNA end. The CDR3 covers 14 residues. Per germline, CDR1 SGHTA and CDR2 FQGNSA.

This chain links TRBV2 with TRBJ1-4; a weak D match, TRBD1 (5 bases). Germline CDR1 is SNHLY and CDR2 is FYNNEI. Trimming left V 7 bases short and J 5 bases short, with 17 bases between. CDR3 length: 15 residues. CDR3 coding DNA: TGTGCCAGCAACACCCCAGGGACGGGAAATGAAAAACTGTTTTTT. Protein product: CASNTPGTGNEKLFF.

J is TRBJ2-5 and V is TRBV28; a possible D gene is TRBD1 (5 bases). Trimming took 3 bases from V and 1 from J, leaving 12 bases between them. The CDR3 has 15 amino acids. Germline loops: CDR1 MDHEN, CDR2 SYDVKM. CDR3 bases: TGTGCCAGCAGTTTCCTTAGCCAGGGCCAAGAGACCCAGTACTTC. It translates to CASSFLSQGQETQYF.

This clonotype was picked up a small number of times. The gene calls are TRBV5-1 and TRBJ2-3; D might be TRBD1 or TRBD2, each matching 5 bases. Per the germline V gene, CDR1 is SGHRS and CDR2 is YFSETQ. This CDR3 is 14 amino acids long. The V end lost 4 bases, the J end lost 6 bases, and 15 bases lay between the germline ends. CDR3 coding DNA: TGCGCCAGCAGCCACCGGGACCCGGGGGATACGCAGTATTTT. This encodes CASSHRDPGDTQYF.

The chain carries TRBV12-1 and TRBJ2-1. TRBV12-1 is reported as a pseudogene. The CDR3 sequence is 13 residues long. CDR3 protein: CASSFPTYNEQFF. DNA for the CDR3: TGTGCCAGCAGCTTTCCCACCTACAATGAGCAGTTCTTC.

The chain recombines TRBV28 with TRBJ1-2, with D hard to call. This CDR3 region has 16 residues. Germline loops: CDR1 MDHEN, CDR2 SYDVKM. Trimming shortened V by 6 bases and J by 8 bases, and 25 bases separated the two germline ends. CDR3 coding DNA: TGTGCCAGCAGAAGCACGTGGCCCGTTGGAACTAGAGGCTACACCTTC. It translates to CASRSTWPVGTRGYTF.

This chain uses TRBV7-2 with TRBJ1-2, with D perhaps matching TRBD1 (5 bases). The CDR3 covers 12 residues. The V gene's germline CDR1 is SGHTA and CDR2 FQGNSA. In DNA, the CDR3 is TGTGCGTCCGGGACGGGTAACTATGGCTACACCTTC. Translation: CASGTGNYGYTF.

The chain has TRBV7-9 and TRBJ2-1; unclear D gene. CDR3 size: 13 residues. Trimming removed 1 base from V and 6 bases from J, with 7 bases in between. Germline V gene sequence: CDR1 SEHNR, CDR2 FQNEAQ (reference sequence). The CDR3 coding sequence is TGTGCCAGCAGCTTAGGACGGTTCAATGAGCAGTTCTTC. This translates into CASSLGRFNEQFF. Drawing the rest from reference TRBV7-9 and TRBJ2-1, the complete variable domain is DTGVSQNPRHKITKRGQNVTFRCDPISEHNRLYWYRQTLGQGPEFLTYFQNEAQLEKSRLLSDRFSAERPKGSFSTLEIQRTEQGDSAMYLCASSLGRFNEQFFGPGTRLTVL.

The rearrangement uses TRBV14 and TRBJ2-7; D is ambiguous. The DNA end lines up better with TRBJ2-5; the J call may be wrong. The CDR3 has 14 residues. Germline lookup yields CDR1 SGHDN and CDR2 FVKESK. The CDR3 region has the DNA TGTGCCAGCAGTCCCCTGGAGCCCACGGAGACCCAGTACTTC. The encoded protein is CASSPLEPTETQYF.

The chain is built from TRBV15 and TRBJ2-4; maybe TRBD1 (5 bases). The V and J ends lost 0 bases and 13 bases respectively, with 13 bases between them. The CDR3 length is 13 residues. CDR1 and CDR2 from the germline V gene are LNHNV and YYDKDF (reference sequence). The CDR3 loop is CATSRDTGRQQYF. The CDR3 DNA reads TGTGCCACCAGCAGAGATACAGGTCGCCAGCAGTACTTC.

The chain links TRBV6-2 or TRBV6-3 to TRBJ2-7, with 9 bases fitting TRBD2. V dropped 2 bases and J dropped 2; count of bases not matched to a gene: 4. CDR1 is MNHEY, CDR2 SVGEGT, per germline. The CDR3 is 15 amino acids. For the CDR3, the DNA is TGTGCCAGCAGTTACCGACTAGCGGAGGCCTACGAGCAGTACTTC. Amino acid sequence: CASSYRLAEAYEQYF.

CDR3 region: CASSSYAERGGTDTQYF. The CDR3 region has the DNA TGTGCCAGCAGCTCTTATGCGGAGAGGGGAGGCACAGATACGCAGTATTTT. The V call is TRBV7-2, the J call TRBJ2-3; the D gene could be TRBD1 or TRBD2 (5 bases each). Trimming left V 4 bases short and J 1 base short, with 18 bases between. Germline V CDR1 and CDR2: SGHTA, FQGNSA. The CDR3 runs to 17 residues.

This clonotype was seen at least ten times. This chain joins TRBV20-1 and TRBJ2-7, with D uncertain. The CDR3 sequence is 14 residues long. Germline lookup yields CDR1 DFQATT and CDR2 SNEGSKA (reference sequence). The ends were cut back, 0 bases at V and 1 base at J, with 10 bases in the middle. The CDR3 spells CSARDVGGSYEQYF. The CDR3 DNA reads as TGCAGTGCTAGAGATGTCGGCGGATCCTACGAGCAGTACTTC.

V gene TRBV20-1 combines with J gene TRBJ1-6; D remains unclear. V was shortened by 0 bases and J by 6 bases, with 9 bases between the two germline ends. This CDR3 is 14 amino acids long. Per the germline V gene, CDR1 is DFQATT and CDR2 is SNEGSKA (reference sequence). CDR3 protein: CSARDPRRNSPLHF. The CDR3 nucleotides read TGCAGTGCTAGAGACCCGCGGCGTAATTCACCCCTCCACTTT.

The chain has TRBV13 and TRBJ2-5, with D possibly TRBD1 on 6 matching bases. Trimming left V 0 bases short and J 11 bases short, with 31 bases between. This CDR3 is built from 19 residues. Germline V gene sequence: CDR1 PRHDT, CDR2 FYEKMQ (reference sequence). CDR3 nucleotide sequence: TGTGCCAGCAGCTTAGGCCTCCCGGGGTTTTCGGGACAAGTGGATGAGCAGTACTTC. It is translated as CASSLGLPGFSGQVDEQYF.

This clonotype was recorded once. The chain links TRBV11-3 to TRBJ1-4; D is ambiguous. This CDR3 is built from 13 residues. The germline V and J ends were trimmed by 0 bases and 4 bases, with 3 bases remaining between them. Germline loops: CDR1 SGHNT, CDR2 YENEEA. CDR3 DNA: TGTGCCAGCAGCTTAGACCATAATGAAAAACTGTTTTTT. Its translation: CASSLDHNEKLFF.

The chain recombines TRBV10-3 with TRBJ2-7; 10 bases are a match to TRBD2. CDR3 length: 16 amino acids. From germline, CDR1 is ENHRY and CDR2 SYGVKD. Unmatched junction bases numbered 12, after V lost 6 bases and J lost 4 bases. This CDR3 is CAIRRQASGGEYEQYF. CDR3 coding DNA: TGTGCCATCAGGCGCCAAGCTAGCGGGGGCGAATACGAGCAGTACTTC.

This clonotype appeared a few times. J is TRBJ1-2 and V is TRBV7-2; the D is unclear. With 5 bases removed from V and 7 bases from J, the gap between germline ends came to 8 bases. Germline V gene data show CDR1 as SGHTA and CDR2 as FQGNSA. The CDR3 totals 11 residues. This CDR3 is CASSSETGYTF. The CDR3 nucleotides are TGTGCCAGCAGCAGCGAAACTGGCTACACCTTC.

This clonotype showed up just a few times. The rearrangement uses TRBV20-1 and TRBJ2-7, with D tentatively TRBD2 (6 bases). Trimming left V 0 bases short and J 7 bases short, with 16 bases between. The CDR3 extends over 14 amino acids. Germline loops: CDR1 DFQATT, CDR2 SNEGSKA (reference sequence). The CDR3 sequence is CSARDGAGTREQYF. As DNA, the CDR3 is TGCAGTGCTAGAGATGGGGCGGGGACGCGAGAGCAGTACTTC.

The CDR3 loop reads CASSVGPRQSTSEAFF. The CDR3, as DNA: TGTGCCAGCAGTGTCGGCCCACGACAGTCGACGTCCGAAGCTTTCTTT. The rearrangement uses TRBV6-4 and TRBJ1-1; D might be TRBD1 (5 bases). The V end was cut by 4 bases, the J end by 8 bases, with 23 bases between. Germline V gene data show CDR1 as MRHNA and CDR2 as SNTAGT. The CDR3 extends over 16 amino acids.

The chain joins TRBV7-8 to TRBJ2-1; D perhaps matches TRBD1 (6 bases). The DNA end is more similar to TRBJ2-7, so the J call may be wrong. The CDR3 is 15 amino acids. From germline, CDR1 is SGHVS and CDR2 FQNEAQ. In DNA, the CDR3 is TGTGCCAGCAGCTTAGGAGGGGGAGCCTACAATGAGCAGTACTTC. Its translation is CASSLGGGAYNEQYF.

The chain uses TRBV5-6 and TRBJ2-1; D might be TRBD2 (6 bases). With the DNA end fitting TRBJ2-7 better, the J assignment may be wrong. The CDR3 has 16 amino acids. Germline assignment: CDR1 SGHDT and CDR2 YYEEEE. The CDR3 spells CASSAGTGNNYNEQYF. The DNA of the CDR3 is TGTGCCAGCAGCGCGGGGACGGGAAATAATTACAATGAGCAGTACTTC.

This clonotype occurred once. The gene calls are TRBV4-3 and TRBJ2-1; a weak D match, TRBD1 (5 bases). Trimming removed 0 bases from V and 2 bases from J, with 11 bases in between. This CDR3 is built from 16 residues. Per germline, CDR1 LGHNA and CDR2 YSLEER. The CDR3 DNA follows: TGCGCCAGCAGCCAAGATGGTCAGGGCCCCTACAATGAGCAGTTCTTC. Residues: CASSQDGQGPYNEQFF.

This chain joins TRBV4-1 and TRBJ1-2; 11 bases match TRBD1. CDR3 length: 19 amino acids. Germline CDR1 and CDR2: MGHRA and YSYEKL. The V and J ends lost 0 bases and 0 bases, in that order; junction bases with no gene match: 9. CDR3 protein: CASSQEGYGQGASNYGYTF. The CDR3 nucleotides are TGCGCCAGCAGCCAAGAGGGCTACGGACAGGGGGCTTCTAACTATGGCTACACCTTC.

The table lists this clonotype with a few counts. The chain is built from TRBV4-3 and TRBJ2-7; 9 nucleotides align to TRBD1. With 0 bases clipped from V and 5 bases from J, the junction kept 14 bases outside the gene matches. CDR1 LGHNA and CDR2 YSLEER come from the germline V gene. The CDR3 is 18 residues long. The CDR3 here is CASSQDITWDRVFDEQYF. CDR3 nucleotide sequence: TGCGCCAGCAGCCAAGATATAACGTGGGACAGGGTGTTTGACGAGCAGTACTTC.

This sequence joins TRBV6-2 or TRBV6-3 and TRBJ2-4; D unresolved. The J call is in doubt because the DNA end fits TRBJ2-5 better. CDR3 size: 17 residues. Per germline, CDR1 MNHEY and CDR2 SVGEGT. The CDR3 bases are TGTGCCAGCAGTTACGGCCTTCTAGAGGTGGAACGAGAGACCCAGTACTTC. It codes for CASSYGLLEVERETQYF.

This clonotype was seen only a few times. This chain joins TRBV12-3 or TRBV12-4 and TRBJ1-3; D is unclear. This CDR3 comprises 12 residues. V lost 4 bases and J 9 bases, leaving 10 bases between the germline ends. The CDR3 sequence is CASSSQRCTIYF. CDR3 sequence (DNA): TGTGCCAGCAGTTCCCAACGTTGCACCATATATTTT.